This TCR beta chain was recorded in a study of blood T cell repertoires in COVID-19. This CDR3 has 12 amino acids. Looked up from germline, CDR1 is SQVTM and CDR2 is ANQGSEA. Trimming removed 4 bases at V and 0 bases at J, with 6 bases between. This clone was counted once. Profiling relied on immunoSEQ multiplex PCR, and the TCRdb table lists in-frame clones only, not all of them. Of roughly 440,000 clones in the sample, more than 70% were seen once. The sample consisted of peripheral blood. The chain joins TRBV29-1 to TRBJ1-2; unclear D gene. The clonotype comes from a woman in her fifties or sixties with COVID-19, enrolled during active disease. This CDR3 reads CSVVAANYGYTF. The CDR3 DNA sequence: TGCAGCGTTGTAGCAGCTAACTATGGCTACACCTTC.